Sequencing of this T cell receptor (beta chain) was carried out in a study of radiation and T cells in renal cell carcinoma (dated by TCRdb to the early 2020s). Turning to the overall study: Samples were obtained from a clinical trial, in which 15 Gy stereotactic body radiation therapy was delivered to primary renal cell carcinomas and nephrectomy was performed 4 weeks later. TCR beta sequencing covered approximately 51 samples in total, comprising about 26 tumors and roughly 27 peripheral blood samples. Across all 50 or so samples, 4,000,000 or so unique CDR3 nucleotide sequences, encoding 2 million to 3 million unique CDR3 amino acid sequences, were identified.

Concerning this clone: Its antigen is not yet known. Within one base of it there is no much larger clone, and no base qualities were kept.

The germline V gene specifies WSHSY as CDR1 and SAAADI as CDR2. Taken from cysteine to phenylalanine, the CDR3 has 15 residues. Of all the DNA, just the CDR3 is kept, 45 bases in frame from base 1. Trimmed from V: 6 bases; trimmed from J: 7 bases; junction bases lacking a gene match: 7. The paper as a whole reports these results and caveats: An increase in top tumor clonotypes in blood was observed from baseline to 2 weeks post-radiation, followed by contraction by 4 weeks, which was taken to suggest transient expansion of tumor-resident clones. Tracking of blood repertoire dynamics stopped at approximately four weeks after treatment, with no follow-up past that point. With a single-armed trial design, the study had no way to address how radiation dose or scheduling affects the TCR repertoire. Because pretreatment tumor biopsies were not available, the study could not determine whether clonotypes were already present within the tumor at baseline.

TCR beta libraries were generated from genomic DNA with the immunoSEQ kit, following the manufacturer's recommendations. To prepare libraries, a first multiplex PCR with proprietary primers was run, followed by a second PCR that added unique barcodes, and a bead cleanup was done after each round. A positive control reaction and a negative control reaction, both provided in the kit, were run with every batch of samples. The final libraries were assessed on an Agilent 4200 TapeStation D1000 ScreenTape, pooled by volume, and quantified by qPCR. Sequencing was performed on an Illumina NextSeq500 with a MidOutput 150-cycle cartridge, and 156 Read1 and 15 Index1 cycles were run with kit custom primers. The pooled library was loaded at about 0.96 pM, and approximately 19% PhiX control was spiked in. Per the original workflow: Vendor-processed data were analyzed in R, with a clonotype defined as all T cells sharing the same CDR3 nucleotide sequence. In the clone abundance analyses, frequencies in each sample were normalized to that sample's 10,000 most abundant clones. Public T cell clones, which averaged fewer than five per sample, were excluded before analysis. Tumor-enriched clonotypes and baseline blood-enriched clonotypes were defined as those with an abundance difference of at least 32-fold between compartments. A beta-binomial differential abundance model was used to identify clonotypes that expanded or contracted between blood time points. Similarity between tumor and blood repertoires was quantified using the Baroni-Urbani and Buser coefficient, and groups were compared with two-tailed Wilcoxon tests in R. Not all clones reach the TCRdb copy of this immuneACCESS table, which keeps in-frame sequences only. Checked studies attribute under half of the gap to unresolved V genes and leave the rest unexplained. V and J calls and clone size come straight from that table; D and trimming were deduced from the DNA. For this sample there are 50,000 to 75,000 clones; 78% appear just once. The ten largest clones represent roughly 7.2% of the sample.

The time point label, as the study defines it: baseline pretreatment blood. The intended sense of this specimen's treatment or condition label: 15 Gy SBRT to primary tumor, nephrectomy 4 weeks later. To track tumor-enriched clonotypes, serial peripheral blood was sampled from radiation-treated patients at baseline and at 2 weeks and 4 weeks after SBRT. Every patient's renal cell carcinoma showed clear cell pathology. Genomic DNA for TCR sequencing was prepared using the QIAamp DNA Blood Mini Kit (Qiagen). Only samples passing all quality control checks were included in the analyses. This receptor was obtained from a man aged 55 to 70 with renal cell carcinoma. The sample was blood, taken from a patient whose treatment included radiotherapy and nephrectomy. The rearranged segments are TRBV10-2 and TRBJ2-1; TRBD1 fits 12 bases in the junction. The CDR3 loop reads CASSWDRGLENEQFF. The DNA sequence follows: TGCGCCAGCAGCTGGGACAGGGGGCTGGAGAATGAGCAGTTCTTC.